Listed below are T cell receptor beta chains from one sample, sequenced in a study of PD-1 blockade in classical Hodgkin lymphoma. The data were produced by immunoSEQ multiplex PCR, yet TCRdb's version contains in-frame clones alone and is incomplete. The sample holds 70,000 to 80,000 clones, 93% seen once. The sequencing used peripheral blood mononuclear cells (PBMCs), collected at baseline. These receptor sequences come from a human donor with classical Hodgkin lymphoma. The conserved cysteine and the conserved F or W are not part of the CDR3 here. The D gene is left open where the match is weak.

d_call: TRBD2; v_call: TRBV7-2; j_call: TRBJ2-7; cdr3_aa: ASSLLLAGGPSMNEQY
d_call: TRBD2; v_call: TRBV30; j_call: TRBJ2-1; cdr3_aa: ASGRSYNEQF
d_call: NA; v_call: TRBV30; j_call: TRBJ1-1; cdr3_aa: AWSVYPRRTEAF
d_call: NA; v_call: TRBV18; j_call: TRBJ1-4; cdr3_aa: ASSPVGHERDEKLF
d_call: NA; v_call: TRBV29-1; j_call: TRBJ1-5; cdr3_aa: SVAVTGQPQH
d_call: NA; v_call: TRBV6-1; j_call: TRBJ2-3; cdr3_aa: ASSEEVSTDTQY
d_call: TRBD1; v_call: TRBV5-1; j_call: TRBJ2-7; cdr3_aa: ASSLGPSNRGRVSEQY
d_call: TRBD2; v_call: TRBV5-1; j_call: TRBJ2-3; cdr3_aa: ASSLRGGYSEDTQY
d_call: TRBD2; v_call: TRBV5-8; j_call: TRBJ2-1; cdr3_aa: ASSSGLAGGPSSYNEQF
d_call: NA; v_call: TRBV7-2; j_call: TRBJ1-2; cdr3_aa: ASSLARSNYGYT
d_call: NA; v_call: TRBV18; j_call: TRBJ2-5; cdr3_aa: ASSPASQETQY
d_call: TRBD1; v_call: TRBV6-6; j_call: TRBJ1-2; cdr3_aa: ASSPQGFQGYT
d_call: NA; v_call: TRBV7-2; j_call: TRBJ1-1; cdr3_aa: ASSLGGEAF
d_call: NA; v_call: TRBV30; j_call: TRBJ2-4; cdr3_aa: VPGVSGSRAKNIQY
d_call: NA; v_call: TRBV2; j_call: TRBJ1-2; cdr3_aa: ACLSGGLYGYT
d_call: NA; v_call: TRBV6-5; j_call: TRBJ1-1; cdr3_aa: ASEMGIEAF
d_call: TRBD2; v_call: TRBV4-2; j_call: TRBJ2-1; cdr3_aa: ASSSLLAGNVDEQF
d_call: NA; v_call: TRBV5-8; j_call: TRBJ2-3; cdr3_aa: ASSLGARGLPSGADTQY
d_call: NA; v_call: TRBV19; j_call: TRBJ2-1; cdr3_aa: ASRGQAGSYNEQF
d_call: TRBD2; v_call: TRBV7-8; j_call: TRBJ2-3; cdr3_aa: ASSLVAGGVDTQY
d_call: NA; v_call: TRBV25-1; j_call: TRBJ2-5; cdr3_aa: ASSGISGGMAQY
d_call: TRBD2; v_call: TRBV5-4; j_call: TRBJ2-3; cdr3_aa: ASSLGGRDTDTQY
d_call: TRBD1; v_call: TRBV5-6; j_call: TRBJ2-7; cdr3_aa: ASSLVGQGTEQY
d_call: NA; v_call: TRBV5-5; j_call: TRBJ1-3; cdr3_aa: ASSLMGSSGNTIY
d_call: TRBD2; v_call: TRBV2; j_call: TRBJ2-3; cdr3_aa: ASSDNPGLAGGYGTDTQY
d_call: NA; v_call: TRBV10-2; j_call: TRBJ2-4; cdr3_aa: ASREGDALAKNIQY
d_call: NA; v_call: TRBV4-2; j_call: TRBJ2-1; cdr3_aa: ASSQADLATVGEQF
d_call: TRBD1; v_call: TRBV27; j_call: TRBJ1-5; cdr3_aa: ASSSLGTGNQPQH
d_call: NA; v_call: TRBV2; j_call: TRBJ2-2; cdr3_aa: ASLPTDPYTGELF
d_call: TRBD1; v_call: TRBV19; j_call: TRBJ1-2; cdr3_aa: ASRPGQGHYGYT
d_call: TRBD2; v_call: TRBV29-1; j_call: TRBJ2-1; cdr3_aa: SVGTSGRTGYNEQF
d_call: NA; v_call: TRBV2; j_call: TRBJ2-7; cdr3_aa: ASSDNYEQY
d_call: NA; v_call: TRBV7-3; j_call: TRBJ1-1; cdr3_aa: ASSLHQGASEAF
d_call: NA; v_call: TRBV11-3; j_call: TRBJ2-2; cdr3_aa: ASSLVSGKAGELF
d_call: NA; v_call: TRBV18; j_call: TRBJ1-3; cdr3_aa: ASSPNPSGNTIY
d_call: NA; v_call: TRBV13; j_call: TRBJ1-2; cdr3_aa: ASSFGRDYGYT
d_call: NA; v_call: TRBV7-6; j_call: TRBJ1-1; cdr3_aa: ASSLGTNTEAF
d_call: TRBD1; v_call: TRBV7-8; j_call: TRBJ1-1; cdr3_aa: ASSPYRGSGTEAF
d_call: NA; v_call: TRBV27; j_call: TRBJ2-7; cdr3_aa: ASSLSPGHREQY
d_call: NA; v_call: TRBV6-6; j_call: TRBJ2-5; cdr3_aa: ASSYSETQY
d_call: TRBD1; v_call: TRBV7-2; j_call: TRBJ2-1; cdr3_aa: ASSKGTGEGNEQF
d_call: NA; v_call: TRBV5-1; j_call: TRBJ2-7; cdr3_aa: ASSFSGSSYEQY